One T cell receptor beta chain is described in this entry. Antigen unknown. Single viable CD3+CD4+CD8-CD45RO+ cells were sorted as the memory CD4+ T cells. Serostatus was set by detecting CMV pp150, pp28, p38, p52 IgG. These data originate in a study of memory CD4+ T cells and cytomegalovirus serostatus. Broader study findings: CD4+ memory repertoires contained about 40% of the roughly 160 reported CMV TCRbeta sequences. The CMV-associated TCR signature appears largely within the CD4+ memory repertoire.

Trimming removed 6 bases from V and 6 bases from J; junction bases left unmatched: 10. The CDR3 runs 15 residues. Germline V gives CDR1 MNHEY, CDR2 SVGAGI. Original data processing: Out-of-frame sequences were removed, leaving 2 million or so distinct TCRbeta sequences. Profiling relied on immunoSEQ multiplex PCR, and the TCRdb table lists in-frame clones only, not all of them. D and trimming come from the DNA, and the V and J calls and clone size come from that table. The sample consists of fewer than 35,000 clones, 75% to 85% of them appearing once. The clonotype comes from an adult in good health and CMV-seronegative. The chain joins TRBV6-5 to TRBJ2-3; 9 bases are shared with TRBD2. The sequenced sample consisted of memory CD4+ T cells from blood. Written as DNA, the CDR3 is TGTGCCAGCAGGACTGGACTAGCGTATCGCGATACGCAGTATTTT. Amino acids: CASRTGLAYRDTQYF.